The TCR beta chain under discussion was sequenced for a study of blood T cell repertoires in COVID-19. Study overall: Acute and convalescent COVID-19 specimens originated in the United States, Italy and Spain. Sources were T cells, B-cell-depleted T cells, or PBMCs; the material itself was cDNA or gDNA.

Authors' methods: Reference gene primers were amplified, and this amplification served to estimate nucleated cell counts. Clones were read by immunoSEQ multiplex PCR, and TCRdb kept only the in-frame ones, dropping some. That table gives V, J and clone size, and the DNA gave D and trimming. The profile shows 93,000 or so clones, 84% of them singletons. CDR3 size: 17 residues. The V gene's germline CDR1 is SEHNR and CDR2 FQNEAQ (reference sequence). With 7 bases clipped from V and 4 bases from J, the junction kept 14 bases outside the gene matches. The V gene is TRBV7-9, the J gene TRBJ1-1; TRBD1 aligns across 11 bases. This sequence originates from a human donor in a cohort sampled during active COVID-19. Sequences were obtained from peripheral blood. The CDR3 DNA follows: TGTGCCAGCAACCCACTCTCATCGGGACAGGGGGGCACTGAAGCTTTCTTT. This gives the protein CASNPLSSGQGGTEAFF.